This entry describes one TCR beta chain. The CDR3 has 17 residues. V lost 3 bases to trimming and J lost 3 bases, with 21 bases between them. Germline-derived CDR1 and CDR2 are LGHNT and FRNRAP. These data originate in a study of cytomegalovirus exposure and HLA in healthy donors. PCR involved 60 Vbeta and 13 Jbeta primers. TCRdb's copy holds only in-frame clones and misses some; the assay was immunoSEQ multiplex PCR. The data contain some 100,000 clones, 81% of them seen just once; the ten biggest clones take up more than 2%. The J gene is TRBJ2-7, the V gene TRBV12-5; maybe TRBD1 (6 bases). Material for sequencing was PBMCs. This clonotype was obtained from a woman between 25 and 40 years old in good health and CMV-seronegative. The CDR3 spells CASGLRFKDRPCYEQYF. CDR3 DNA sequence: TGTGCTAGTGGTTTAAGGTTTAAGGACAGACCATGCTACGAGCAGTACTTC.